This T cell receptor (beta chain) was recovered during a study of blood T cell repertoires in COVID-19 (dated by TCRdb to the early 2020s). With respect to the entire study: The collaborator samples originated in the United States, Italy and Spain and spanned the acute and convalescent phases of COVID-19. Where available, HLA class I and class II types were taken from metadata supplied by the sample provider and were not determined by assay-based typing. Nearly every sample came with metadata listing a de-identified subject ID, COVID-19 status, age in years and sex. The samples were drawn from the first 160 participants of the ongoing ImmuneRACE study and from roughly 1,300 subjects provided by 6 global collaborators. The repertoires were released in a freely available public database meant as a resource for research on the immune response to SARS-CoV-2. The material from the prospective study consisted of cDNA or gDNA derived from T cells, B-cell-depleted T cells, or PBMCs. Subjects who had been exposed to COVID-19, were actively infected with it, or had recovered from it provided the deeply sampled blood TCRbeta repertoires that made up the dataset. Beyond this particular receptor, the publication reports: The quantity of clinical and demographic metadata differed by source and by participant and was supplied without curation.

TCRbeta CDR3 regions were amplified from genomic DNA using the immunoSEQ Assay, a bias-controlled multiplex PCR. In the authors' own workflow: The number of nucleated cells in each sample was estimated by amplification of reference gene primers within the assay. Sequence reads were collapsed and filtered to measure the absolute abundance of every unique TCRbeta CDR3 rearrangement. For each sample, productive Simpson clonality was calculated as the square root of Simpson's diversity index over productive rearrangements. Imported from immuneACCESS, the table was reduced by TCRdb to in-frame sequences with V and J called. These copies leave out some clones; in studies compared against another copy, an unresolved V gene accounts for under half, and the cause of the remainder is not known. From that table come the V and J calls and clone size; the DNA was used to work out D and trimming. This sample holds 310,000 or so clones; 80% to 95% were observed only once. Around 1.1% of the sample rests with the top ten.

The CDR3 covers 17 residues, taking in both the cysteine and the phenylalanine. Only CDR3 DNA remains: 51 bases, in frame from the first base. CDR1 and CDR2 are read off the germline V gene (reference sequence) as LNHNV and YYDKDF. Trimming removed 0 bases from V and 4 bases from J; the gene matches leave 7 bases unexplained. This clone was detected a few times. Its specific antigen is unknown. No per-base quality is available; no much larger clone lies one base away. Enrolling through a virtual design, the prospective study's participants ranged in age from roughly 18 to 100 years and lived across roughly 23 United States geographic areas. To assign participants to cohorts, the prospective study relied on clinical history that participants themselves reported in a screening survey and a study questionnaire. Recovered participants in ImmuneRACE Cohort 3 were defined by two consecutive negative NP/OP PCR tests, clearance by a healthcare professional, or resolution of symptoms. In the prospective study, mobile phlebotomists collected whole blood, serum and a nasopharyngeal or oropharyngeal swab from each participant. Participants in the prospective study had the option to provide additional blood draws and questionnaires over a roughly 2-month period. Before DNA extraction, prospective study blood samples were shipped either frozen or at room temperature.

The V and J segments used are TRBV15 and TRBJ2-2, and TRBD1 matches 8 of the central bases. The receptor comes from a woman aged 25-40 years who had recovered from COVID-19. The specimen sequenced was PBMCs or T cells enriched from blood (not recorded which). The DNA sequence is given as TGTGCCACCAGCAGAGATCCCCAGGGGGCACGCACCGGGGAGCTGTTTTTT. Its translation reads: CATSRDPQGARTGELFF.